This is a list of T cell receptor beta chains from one sample in a study of regulatory T cells in long-lasting Graves disease. TCRdb re-derived calls from the multiplex PCR reads in MiXCR, one entry per CDR3 protein. Of around 450,000 distinct CDR3 sequences in the sample, around a fifth were seen once. This specimen was peripheral blood mononuclear cells (PBMCs), taken when the disease was refractory, from a patient treated with antithyroid drugs. These receptor sequences come from a female donor with Graves disease. The CDR3 runs from the conserved cysteine through the conserved F or W. The D gene is left open where the match is weak. For some rows the clone size is stated as once, few or many, or as a class when expanded; others skip it.

d_call: .
j_call: TRBJ2-7
v_call: TRBV9
clone_size: few
cdr3_aa: CASSVGPPSYEQYF
cdr3_nt: TGTGCCAGCAGCGTAGGCCCACCCTCCTACGAGCAGTACTTC

d_call: TRBD2
j_call: TRBJ2-7
v_call: TRBV28
clone_size: few
cdr3_aa: CASGWGLAGGDEQYF
cdr3_nt: TGTGCCAGCGGGTGGGGACTAGCGGGAGGTGATGAGCAGTACTTC

d_call: TRBD1
j_call: TRBJ1-5
v_call: TRBV20-1
clone_size: few
cdr3_aa: CSARVLTGTGALSNQPQHF
cdr3_nt: TGCAGTGCTAGAGTTTTGACCGGGACAGGGGCCCTAAGCAATCAGCCCCAGCATTTT

d_call: .
j_call: TRBJ2-6
v_call: TRBV14
clone_size: few
cdr3_aa: CASSQRGRRSSGANVLTF
cdr3_nt: TGTGCCAGCAGCCAGAGGGGACGCCGGAGCTCTGGGGCCAACGTCCTGACTTTC

d_call: .
j_call: TRBJ1-2
v_call: TRBV5-1
clone_size: .
cdr3_aa: CASSPSDYNYGYTF
cdr3_nt: TGCGCCAGCAGCCCATCAGACTATAACTATGGCTACACCTTC

d_call: .
j_call: TRBJ2-5
v_call: TRBV7-2
clone_size: many
cdr3_aa: CASSSRGVQETQYF
cdr3_nt: TGTGCCAGCAGCTCCCGGGGCGTACAAGAGACCCAGTACTTC

d_call: .
j_call: TRBJ2-7
v_call: TRBV28
clone_size: many
cdr3_aa: CASTYRDTEEEQYF
cdr3_nt: TGTGCCAGTACGTACCGGGACACGGAGGAAGAGCAGTACTTC

d_call: .
j_call: TRBJ2-7
v_call: TRBV11-2
clone_size: .
cdr3_aa: CASSLREPVGEQYF
cdr3_nt: TGTGCCAGCAGCTTACGGGAGCCCGTCGGCGAGCAGTACTTC

d_call: .
j_call: TRBJ1-1
v_call: TRBV7-2
clone_size: few
cdr3_aa: CASSLSLDAWAFF
cdr3_nt: TGTGCCAGCAGCTTATCCCTGGACGCCTGGGCTTTCTTT

d_call: .
j_call: TRBJ1-2
v_call: TRBV15
clone_size: .
cdr3_aa: CATRDLLAYGYTF
cdr3_nt: TGTGCCACCCGGGACCTTTTAGCTTATGGCTACACCTTC

d_call: .
j_call: TRBJ2-5
v_call: TRBV6-1
clone_size: few
cdr3_aa: CASSHLAGSQETQYF
cdr3_nt: TGTGCCAGCAGTCACCTCGCAGGGTCCCAAGAGACCCAGTACTTC

d_call: .
j_call: TRBJ1-2
v_call: TRBV27
clone_size: many
cdr3_aa: CASSFGGGVNGYTF
cdr3_nt: TGTGCCAGCAGTTTTGGCGGGGGTGTGAATGGCTACACCTTC

d_call: .
j_call: TRBJ2-5
v_call: TRBV3-1
clone_size: .
cdr3_aa: CASGQSGETQYF
cdr3_nt: TGTGCCAGCGGGCAGAGTGGCGAGACCCAGTACTTC